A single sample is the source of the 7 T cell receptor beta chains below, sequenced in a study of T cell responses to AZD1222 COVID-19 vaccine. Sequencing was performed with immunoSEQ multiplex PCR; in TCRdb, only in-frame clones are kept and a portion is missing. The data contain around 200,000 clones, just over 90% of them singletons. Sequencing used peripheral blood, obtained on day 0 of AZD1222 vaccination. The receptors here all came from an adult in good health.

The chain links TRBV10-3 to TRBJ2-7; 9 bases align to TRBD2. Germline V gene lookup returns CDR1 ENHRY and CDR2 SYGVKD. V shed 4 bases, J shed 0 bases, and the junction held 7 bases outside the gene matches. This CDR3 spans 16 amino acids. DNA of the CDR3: TGTGCCATCAGTGGATCCTCTAGCGGGGACTCCTACGAGCAGTACTTC. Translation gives CAISGSSSGDSYEQYF.

The CDR3 DNA reads TGTGCCAGCAGCCCCATAGCGGGATTTACCTACGAGCAGTACTTC. This translates into CASSPIAGFTYEQYF. The J gene is TRBJ2-7, the V gene TRBV3-1 (or the pseudogene TRBV3-2), with TRBD2 matching 8 bases. CDR3 length: 15 amino acids. Germline lookup yields CDR1 LGHDT and CDR2 YNNKEL (reference sequence). The J segment lost 2 bases and the V segment lost 4 bases, leaving 7 bases of the junction unmatched.

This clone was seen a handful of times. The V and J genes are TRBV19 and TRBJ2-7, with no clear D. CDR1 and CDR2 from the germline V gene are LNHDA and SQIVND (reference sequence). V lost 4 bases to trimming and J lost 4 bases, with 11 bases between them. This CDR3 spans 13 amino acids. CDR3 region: CASSNQMGYEQYF. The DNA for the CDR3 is TGTGCCAGTAGTAACCAGATGGGATACGAGCAGTACTTC. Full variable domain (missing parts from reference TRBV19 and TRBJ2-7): DGGITQSPKYLFRKEGQNVTLSCEQNLNHDAMYWYRQDPGQGLRLIYYSQIVNDFQKGDIAEGYSVSREKKESFPLTVTSAQKNPTAFYLCASSNQMGYEQYFGPGTRLTVT.

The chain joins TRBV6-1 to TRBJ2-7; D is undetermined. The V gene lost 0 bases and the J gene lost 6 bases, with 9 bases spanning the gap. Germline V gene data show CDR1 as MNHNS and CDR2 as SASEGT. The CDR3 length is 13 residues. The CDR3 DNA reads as TGTGCCAGCAGTGAAGCAGGGTATCTCGAGCAGTACTTC. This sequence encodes CASSEAGYLEQYF.

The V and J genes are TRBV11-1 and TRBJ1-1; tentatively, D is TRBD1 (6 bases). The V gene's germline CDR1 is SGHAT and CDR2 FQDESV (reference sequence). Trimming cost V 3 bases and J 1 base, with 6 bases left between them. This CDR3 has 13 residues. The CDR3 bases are TGTGCCAGCAGCTTGGACAGGAACACTGAAGCTTTCTTT. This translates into CASSLDRNTEAFF.

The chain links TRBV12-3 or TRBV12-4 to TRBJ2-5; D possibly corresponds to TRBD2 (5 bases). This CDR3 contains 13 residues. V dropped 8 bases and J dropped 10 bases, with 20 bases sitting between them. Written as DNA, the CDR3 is TGTGCCAGCGCCGTCCTAGAAGTAGAGGGCCAGTACTTC. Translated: CASAVLEVEGQYF.

DNA of the CDR3: TGTGCCAGCAGTGATTCGGCGGGAGGGGTCGATGAGCAGTTCTTC. It is translated as CASSDSAGGVDEQFF. The genes are TRBV6-1 and TRBJ2-1; 9 nucleotides line up with TRBD2. The CDR3 is 15 residues long. Trimming took 3 bases from V and 8 from J; bases not matched to a gene: 8. Looked up from germline, CDR1 is MNHNS and CDR2 is SASEGT.